This record covers a single T cell receptor beta chain. These data belong to a study of T cells in Graves' hyperthyroidism and ophthalmopathy. As for the study in general: Peripheral blood was obtained at initial diagnosis, preceding any treatment.

Amplification targeted TCR beta CDR3 regions from RNA transcripts. RT-PCR in the first round (using the HTBI primer set) targeted the TCR CDR3. In TCRdb, the multiplex PCR reads were re-called with MiXCR into one record per CDR3 protein. The sample shows hundreds of thousands of distinct CDR3 sequences, roughly 14% of them seen only once. Trimming removed 0 bases at V and 6 bases at J, with 15 bases between. From germline, CDR1 is PRHDT and CDR2 FYEKMQ (reference sequence). This CDR3 comprises 16 residues. This clonotype was sampled from a woman in her thirties with Graves' hyperthyroidism that later progressed to Graves' ophthalmopathy. The sequenced sample was blood. V usage is TRBV13 and J usage is TRBJ1-5, with a possible D match to TRBD1 (6 bases). The CDR3, as DNA: TGTGCCAGCAGCTTAGGGACAGGCGTTACCGGTCAGCCCCAGCATTTT. This gives the protein CASSLGTGVTGQPQHF.